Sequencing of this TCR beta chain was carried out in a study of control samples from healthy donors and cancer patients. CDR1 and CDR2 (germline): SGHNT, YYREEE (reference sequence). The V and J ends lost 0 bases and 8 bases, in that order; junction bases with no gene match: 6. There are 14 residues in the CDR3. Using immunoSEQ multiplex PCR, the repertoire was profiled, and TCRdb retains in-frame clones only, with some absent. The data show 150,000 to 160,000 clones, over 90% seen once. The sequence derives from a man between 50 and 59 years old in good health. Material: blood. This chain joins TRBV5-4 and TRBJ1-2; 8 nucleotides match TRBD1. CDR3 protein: CASSLDSGGWGYTF. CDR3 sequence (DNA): TGTGCCAGCAGCTTGGACTCAGGGGGCTGGGGCTACACCTTC.